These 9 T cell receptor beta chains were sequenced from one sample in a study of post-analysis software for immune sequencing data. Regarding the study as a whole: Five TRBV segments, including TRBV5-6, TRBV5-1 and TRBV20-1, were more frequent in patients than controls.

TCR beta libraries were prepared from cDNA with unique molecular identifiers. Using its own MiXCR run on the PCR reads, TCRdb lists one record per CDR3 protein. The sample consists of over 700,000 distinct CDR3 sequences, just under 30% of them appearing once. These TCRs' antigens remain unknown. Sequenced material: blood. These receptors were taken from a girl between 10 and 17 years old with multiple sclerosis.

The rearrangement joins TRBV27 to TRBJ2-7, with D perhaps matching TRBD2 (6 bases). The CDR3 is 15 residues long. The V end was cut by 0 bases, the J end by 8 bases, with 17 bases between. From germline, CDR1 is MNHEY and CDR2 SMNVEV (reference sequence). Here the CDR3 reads CASSLSPGDPLKQYF. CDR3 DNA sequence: TGTGCCAGCAGTTTATCTCCGGGAGACCCCTTAAAGCAGTACTTC.

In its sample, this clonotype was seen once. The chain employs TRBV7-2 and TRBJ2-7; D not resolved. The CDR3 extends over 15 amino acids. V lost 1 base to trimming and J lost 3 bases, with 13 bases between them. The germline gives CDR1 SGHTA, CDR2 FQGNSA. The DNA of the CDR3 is TGTGCCAGCAGCTTAGAGGGCGGATCCCTCTACGAGCAGTACTTC. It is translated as CASSLEGGSLYEQYF. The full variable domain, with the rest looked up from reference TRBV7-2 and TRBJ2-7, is GAGVSQSPSNKVTEKGKDVELRCDPISGHTALYWYRQSLGQGLEFLIYFQGNSAPDKSGLPSDRFSAERTGGSVSTLTIQRTQQEDSAVYLCASSLEGGSLYEQYFGPGTRLTVT.

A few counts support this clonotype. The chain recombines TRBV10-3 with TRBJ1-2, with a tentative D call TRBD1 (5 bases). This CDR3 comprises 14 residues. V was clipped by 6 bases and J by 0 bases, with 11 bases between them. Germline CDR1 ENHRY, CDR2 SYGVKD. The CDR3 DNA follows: TGTGCCATCAGCGCCCTGACAGCTAACTATGGCTACACCTTC. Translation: CAISALTANYGYTF.

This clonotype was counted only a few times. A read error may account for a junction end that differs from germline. The CDR3 here is CASSLGVRGTNEKLFF. The CDR3 nucleotides are TGTGCTAGCAGCTTAGGGGTTCGGGGAACTAATGAAAAACTGTTTTTT. The chain uses TRBV7-7 and TRBJ1-4; possible D gene TRBD1, 5 bases. Germline V lookup: CDR1 SSHAT, CDR2 FNYEAQ (reference sequence). The CDR3 contains 16 residues.

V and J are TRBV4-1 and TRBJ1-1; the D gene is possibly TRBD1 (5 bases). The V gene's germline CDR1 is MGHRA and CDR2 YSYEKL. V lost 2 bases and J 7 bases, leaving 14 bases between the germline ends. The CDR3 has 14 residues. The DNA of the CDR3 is TGCGCCAGCAGCCAAACAGACAGACCGGGTGAAGCTTTCTTT. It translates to CASSQTDRPGEAFF.

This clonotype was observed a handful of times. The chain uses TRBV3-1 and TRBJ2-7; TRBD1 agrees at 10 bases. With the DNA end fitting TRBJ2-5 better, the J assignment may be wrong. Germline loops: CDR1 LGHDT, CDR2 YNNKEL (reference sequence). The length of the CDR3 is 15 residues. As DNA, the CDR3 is TGTGCCAGCAGCCAAGATGACAGGGGGCGAGAGACCCAGTACTTC. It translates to CASSQDDRGRETQYF.

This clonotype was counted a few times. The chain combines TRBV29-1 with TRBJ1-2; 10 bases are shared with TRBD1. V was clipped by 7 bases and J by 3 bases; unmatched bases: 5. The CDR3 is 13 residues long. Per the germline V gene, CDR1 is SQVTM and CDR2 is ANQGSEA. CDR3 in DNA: TGCAGCGGTACCGGGACAGGGGACTATGGCTACACCTTC. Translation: CSGTGTGDYGYTF.

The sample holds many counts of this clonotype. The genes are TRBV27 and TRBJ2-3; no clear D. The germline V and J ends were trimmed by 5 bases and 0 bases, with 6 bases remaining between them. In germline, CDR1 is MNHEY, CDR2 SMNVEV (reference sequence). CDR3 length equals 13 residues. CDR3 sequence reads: CASSGQSTDTQYF. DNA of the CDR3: TGTGCCAGCAGTGGCCAAAGCACAGATACGCAGTATTTT.

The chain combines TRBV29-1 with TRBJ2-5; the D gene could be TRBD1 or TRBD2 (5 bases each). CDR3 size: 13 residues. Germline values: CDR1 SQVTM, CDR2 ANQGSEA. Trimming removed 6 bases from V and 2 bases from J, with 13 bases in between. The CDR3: CSVRDLLQETQYF. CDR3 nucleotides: TGCAGCGTCCGGGACCTCCTACAAGAGACCCAGTACTTC.